Each of the 32 T cell receptor beta chains below was sequenced from the same sample in a study of post-analysis software for immune sequencing data. Findings and limits, study-wide: Elevated frequency relative to controls characterized roughly five TRBV segments in patients, TRBV5-6, TRBV5-1 and TRBV20-1 among them.

Unique molecular identifiers had been added to the TCR beta cDNA libraries. MiXCR, run by TCRdb on the PCR reads, gives a single entry per CDR3 protein. The repertoire consists of about 820,000 distinct CDR3 sequences, with roughly half occurring once and the leading ten covering under 6%. The antigens of these receptors remain unknown. Sequencing was done on a sample of blood. These receptors all stem from a girl aged 5-17 years with multiple sclerosis.

The chain links TRBV29-1 to TRBJ1-1; 8 nucleotides match TRBD1. Germline V lookup: CDR1 SQVTM, CDR2 ANQGSEA. V lost 1 base and J lost 4; bases outside the gene matches: 5. The CDR3 totals 14 residues. CDR3 DNA sequence: TGCAGCGTTGAAGGCAGGGGGCGGGGCACTGAAGCTTTCTTT. It specifies CSVEGRGRGTEAFF.

The chain couples TRBV20-1 to TRBJ2-5, with D perhaps TRBD1 or TRBD2 (5 bases each). CDR1 and CDR2 (germline): DFQATT, SNEGSKA (reference sequence). The CDR3 has 11 amino acids. V was clipped by 3 bases and J by 4 bases, with 6 bases between them. CDR3 DNA: TGCAGTGCTAGGGGGACAGAGACCCAGTACTTC. Amino acid sequence: CSARGTETQYF.

This clonotype was seen only a few times. This sequence joins TRBV20-1 and TRBJ1-2; D might be TRBD1 (6 bases). Germline values: CDR1 DFQATT, CDR2 SNEGSKA (reference sequence). The V and J ends lost 2 bases and 3 bases respectively, with 10 bases between them. The CDR3 covers 13 residues. This CDR3 reads CSARPPGDYGYTF. CDR3 nucleotides: TGCAGTGCTAGACCCCCAGGGGACTATGGCTACACCTTC.

The chain couples TRBV6-1 to TRBJ2-1; TRBD2 matches 12 bases. With 6 bases clipped from V and 4 bases from J, the junction kept 13 bases outside the gene matches. CDR1 and CDR2 from the germline V gene are MNHNS and SASEGT. This CDR3 region has 18 residues. The CDR3, as DNA: TGTGCCAGCAGAGGTTCGGTCGAAGGACTAGCGGGATACAATGAGCAGTTCTTC. Protein: CASRGSVEGLAGYNEQFF.

V and J are TRBV20-1 and TRBJ2-1; D unresolved. This CDR3 region has 14 residues. Trimming took 2 bases from V and 0 from J, leaving 8 bases between them. The V gene's germline CDR1 is DFQATT and CDR2 SNEGSKA (reference sequence). CDR3 sequence (DNA): TGCAGTGCTAGATCACAGACCTCCTACAATGAGCAGTTCTTC. Translated, it gives CSARSQTSYNEQFF.

The chain is built from TRBV7-6 and TRBJ2-1; TRBD2 is a possible D gene (6 bases). Trimming took off 3 bases at V and 4 bases at J, with 19 bases between the two ends. CDR3 length equals 17 residues. Germline-derived CDR1 and CDR2 are SGHVS and FNYEAQ. The CDR3 reads CASSFGVIGGAYNEQFF. CDR3 coding DNA: TGTGCCAGCAGCTTTGGGGTTATCGGCGGGGCTTACAATGAGCAGTTCTTC. The full variable domain, in which reference TRBV7-6 and TRBJ2-1 provide the parts outside the CDR3, is GAGVSQSPRYKVTKRGQDVALRCDPISGHVSLYWYRQALGQGPEFLTYFNYEAQQDKSGLPNDRFSAERPEGSISTLTIQRTEQRDSAMYRCASSFGVIGGAYNEQFFGPGTRLTVL.

This chain links TRBV7-2 with TRBJ1-1, with 11 bases that match TRBD1. Trimming at V came to 5 bases and at J to 5 bases, leaving 4 bases not matched to a gene. This CDR3 spans 14 amino acids. The germline CDR1 and CDR2 sequences are SGHTA and FQGNSA. CDR3 in amino acids: CASSTGQGETEAFF. The CDR3 bases are TGTGCCAGCAGCACGGGACAGGGGGAAACTGAAGCTTTCTTT.

The rearrangement joins TRBV10-3 to TRBJ2-5, with TRBD2 identical over 14 bases. TRBJ2-7 explains the end of the DNA better; the J call may be wrong. The CDR3 length is 14 residues. Germline CDR1 reads ENHRY; CDR2 reads SYGVKD. The CDR3 loop reads CASKPGLAGDEQYF. Written as DNA, the CDR3 is TGTGCCAGTAAACCGGGACTAGCGGGAGACGAGCAGTACTTC.

This rearrangement joins TRBV5-8 to TRBJ2-1, with D uncertain. Germline V gene data show CDR1 as SGHTS and CDR2 as YDEGEE. V lost 0 bases, J lost 10 bases, and 5 bases lay in between. The CDR3 sequence is 11 residues long. In DNA, the CDR3 is TGTGCCAGCAGCTTGGAGAGAGAGCAGTTCTTC. It encodes CASSLEREQFF.

The V and J genes are TRBV7-2 and TRBJ2-6, with D possibly being TRBD1 (7 bases). Germline V gene data show CDR1 as SGHTA and CDR2 as FQGNSA. The germline V and J ends were trimmed by 8 bases and 2 bases, with 10 bases remaining between them. The CDR3 consists of 14 residues. CDR3 sequence reads: CASGGGAGANVLTF. In DNA form, the CDR3 reads TGTGCCAGCGGAGGGGGCGCTGGGGCCAACGTCCTGACTTTC.

The chain carries TRBV15 and TRBJ2-1, with 8 bases that match TRBD2. Germline V gene data show CDR1 as LNHNV and CDR2 as YYDKDF (reference sequence). The CDR3 totals 15 residues. V lost 6 bases to trimming and J lost 10 bases; unmatched junction nucleotides: 14. The CDR3 DNA sequence: TGTGCCACCAGTTCCGGGACTAGGGGATTATCGGAGCAGTTCTTC. It is translated as CATSSGTRGLSEQFF.

The chain carries TRBV20-1 and TRBJ2-7; D perhaps matches TRBD1 (6 bases). V lost 3 bases to trimming and J lost 3 bases, with 15 bases between them. CDR3 size: 14 residues. Germline assignment: CDR1 DFQATT and CDR2 SNEGSKA (reference sequence). CDR3 coding DNA: TGCAGTGCTAGGGCAGGGGAAAGGGTCTACGAGCAGTACTTC. This gives the protein CSARAGERVYEQYF.

This chain uses TRBV29-1 with TRBJ1-2; D not certain. The V end was cut by 1 base, the J end by 2 bases, with 8 bases between. Germline lookup yields CDR1 SQVTM and CDR2 ANQGSEA. The CDR3 covers 13 residues. This CDR3 is CSVEAPKNYGYTF. The DNA of the CDR3 is TGCAGCGTTGAAGCGCCCAAGAACTATGGCTACACCTTC.

The chain combines TRBV7-2 with TRBJ2-7; 7 bases are shared with TRBD2. The germline gives CDR1 SGHTA, CDR2 FQGNSA. The CDR3 has 14 amino acids. V shed 4 bases and J 6 bases; nucleotides not matched to a gene: 9. Written as DNA, the CDR3 is TGTGCCAGCAGCTCGGGACTACCAAACTGCGAGCAGTACTTC. Translated: CASSSGLPNCEQYF.

This clonotype showed up just a few times. The gene calls are TRBV2 and TRBJ2-7, with 8 bases that match TRBD1. With 2 bases clipped from V and 2 bases from J, the junction kept 14 bases outside the gene matches. The length of the CDR3 is 18 residues. CDR1 is SNHLY and CDR2 is FYNNEI in the germline V gene. CDR3 nucleotides: TGTGCCAGCAGTGAAACCGCACGTTTGGGACAGGAGCCCTACGAGCAGTACTTC. Residues: CASSETARLGQEPYEQYF.

CDR3 residues: CASSQTEAVASSYNEQFF. The CDR3 nucleotides read TGTGCCAGCAGCCAAACCGAGGCCGTCGCAAGCTCCTACAATGAGCAGTTCTTC. The rearrangement joins TRBV4-2 to TRBJ2-1; D not certain. Germline V gives CDR1 LGHNA, CDR2 YNFKEQ. Trimming shortened V by 2 bases and J by 0 bases, and 17 bases separated the two germline ends. The CDR3 has 18 residues.

The rearrangement joins TRBV7-9 to TRBJ2-5; TRBD1 aligns across 10 bases. The ends lost 5 bases at V and 5 bases at J; junction bases unmatched: 5. This CDR3 has 14 amino acids. In germline, CDR1 is SEHNR, CDR2 FQNEAQ (reference sequence). CDR3 protein: CASSRDRGMETQYF. In DNA, the CDR3 is TGTGCCAGCAGCCGGGACAGGGGTATGGAGACCCAGTACTTC.

This sequence joins TRBV30 and TRBJ2-7; 7 nucleotides line up with TRBD1. Trimming at V came to 5 bases and at J to 1 base, leaving 2 bases not matched to a gene. The CDR3 has 12 residues. The germline CDR1 and CDR2 sequences are GTSNPN and SVGIG (reference sequence). DNA for the CDR3: TGTGCCTGGGGACAGGATTCCTACGAGCAGTACTTC. This translates into CAWGQDSYEQYF.

This rearrangement joins TRBV15 to TRBJ2-4; TRBD2 aligns across 9 bases. The J call may be mistaken, given a closer DNA end match to TRBJ2-7. CDR3 length equals 16 residues. Germline V gene sequence: CDR1 LNHNV, CDR2 YYDKDF (reference sequence). The chain's CDR3 is CATSRAPTSGPYEQYF. The CDR3 DNA reads TGTGCCACCAGCAGAGCCCCGACTAGCGGCCCCTACGAGCAGTACTTC.

The gene calls are TRBV2 and TRBJ2-7; a possible D gene is TRBD1 (6 bases). CDR1 and CDR2 from the germline V gene are SNHLY and FYNNEI. The CDR3 loop spans 14 amino acids. V lost 4 bases and J lost 4, with 14 bases in between. The CDR3 protein is CASSVQGLGYEQYF. CDR3 in DNA: TGTGCCAGCAGTGTGCAGGGGTTGGGGTACGAGCAGTACTTC.

In this sample, this clonotype turned up once. V and J are TRBV6-5 and TRBJ2-1, with TRBD1 identical over 7 bases. J lost 2 bases, V lost 4 bases, and 5 bases had no gene match. The germline V gene encodes CDR1 MNHEY and CDR2 SVGAGI. The CDR3 contains 15 residues. CDR3 sequence reads: CASSSTQGAYNEQFF. CDR3 coding DNA: TGTGCCAGCAGTTCAACTCAGGGGGCCTACAATGAGCAGTTCTTC.

The J gene is TRBJ2-7, the V gene TRBV5-1; either TRBD1 or TRBD2 may fit D (5 bases each). Germline values: CDR1 SGHRS, CDR2 YFSETQ. The CDR3 runs to 13 residues. Trimming cost V 0 bases and J 5 bases, with 9 bases left between them. The CDR3 loop reads CASSLVWDHEQYF. For the CDR3, the DNA is TGCGCCAGCAGCTTGGTGTGGGACCACGAGCAGTACTTC.

The chain employs TRBV6-4 and TRBJ2-1; perhaps TRBD2 as D (5 bases). V gave up 3 bases and J gave up 4 bases, with 22 bases separating them. Per the germline V gene, CDR1 is MRHNA and CDR2 is SNTAGT. The CDR3 spans 18 residues. The CDR3 DNA follows: TGTGCCAGCAGTGATCGACCAGCCGGGTCCGGCGGGTACAATGAGCAGTTCTTC. This codes for CASSDRPAGSGGYNEQFF.

This clonotype has more than one count but fewer than ten. V is TRBV29-1 and J is TRBJ2-1; D is perhaps TRBD2 (5 bases). CDR1 is SQVTM and CDR2 is ANQGSEA in the germline V gene. Trimming removed 4 bases from V and 7 bases from J, with 11 bases in between. This CDR3 comprises 12 residues. CDR3 DNA sequence: TGCAGCGTTGCTATACTAGTAAATGAGCAGTTCTTC. It specifies CSVAILVNEQFF.

The chain joins TRBV27 to TRBJ2-4, with 15 bases identical to TRBD2. The DNA matches TRBJ2-7 better at its end, which makes the J call doubtful. This CDR3 spans 19 amino acids. Looked up from germline, CDR1 is MNHEY and CDR2 is SMNVEV (reference sequence). The CDR3 protein is CASSLGLAGGPGINYEQYF. The CDR3 DNA is TGTGCCAGCAGTTTAGGACTAGCGGGAGGGCCCGGGATAAACTACGAGCAGTACTTC.

The V gene is TRBV5-1, the J gene TRBJ2-4; the D gene is possibly TRBD1 (5 bases). Matching the DNA end better, TRBJ2-7 makes the J call doubtful. The germline V gene encodes CDR1 SGHRS and CDR2 YFSETQ. This CDR3 has 12 residues. CDR3: CASSLMTDEQYF. The CDR3 DNA follows: TGCGCCAGCAGCTTAATGACAGACGAGCAGTACTTC.

The chain links TRBV6-2 or TRBV6-3 to TRBJ2-3, with D perhaps TRBD1 (6 bases). V shed 6 bases and J shed 6 bases, with 19 bases lying between them. Germline-derived CDR1 and CDR2 are MNHEY and SVGEGT. The CDR3 totals 15 residues. In nucleotides, the CDR3 is TGTGCCAGCAGCCGAAGGCCAGGGGCTGGGGATACGCAGTATTTT. Translated: CASSRRPGAGDTQYF.

This rearrangement joins TRBV29-1 to TRBJ2-7; 7 nucleotides line up with TRBD1. CDR3 length: 11 residues. Germline loops: CDR1 SQVTM, CDR2 ANQGSEA. Trimming removed 6 bases from V and 8 bases from J; junction bases left unmatched: 7. The CDR3 nucleotides are TGCAGCGTCGACAGGGTCGGCCAGCAGTACTTC. Amino acid sequence: CSVDRVGQQYF.

This clonotype has a handful of counts. The gene calls are TRBV10-3 and TRBJ2-7; D is possibly TRBD1 or TRBD2 (5 bases each). This CDR3 contains 13 residues. V lost 10 bases and J 2 bases, leaving 15 bases between the germline ends. The germline V gene has CDR1 ENHRY and CDR2 SYGVKD. The CDR3 loop is CATGTDVAYEQYF. The CDR3, as DNA: TGTGCCACAGGGACGGACGTAGCCTACGAGCAGTACTTC.

The V and J genes are TRBV5-1 and TRBJ2-5, with D perhaps matching TRBD1 (6 bases). The J call may not be correct, given that the DNA end is closer to TRBJ2-7. This CDR3 comprises 11 residues. Per the germline V gene, CDR1 is SGHRS and CDR2 is YFSETQ. The CDR3 region is CASRSGVEQYF. In DNA, the CDR3 is TGCGCCAGCAGGTCAGGGGTCGAGCAGTACTTC.

This chain uses TRBV20-1 with TRBJ2-5; D may be TRBD1 (6 bases). The last part of the DNA fits TRBJ2-7 better; the J call may be wrong. CDR3 size: 13 residues. Germline V lookup: CDR1 DFQATT, CDR2 SNEGSKA (reference sequence). CDR3 bases: TGCAGTGTCACAGGGACGCGAACCTACGAGCAGTACTTC. It codes for CSVTGTRTYEQYF.

The V call is TRBV3-1, the J call TRBJ1-2; D remains unclear. Trimming left V 4 bases short and J 2 bases short, with 17 bases between. Germline CDR1 LGHDT, CDR2 YNNKEL (reference sequence). There are 16 residues in the CDR3. The CDR3: CASSPRVEKLNYGYTF. The CDR3 bases are TGTGCCAGCAGCCCCCGGGTCGAAAAGCTGAACTATGGCTACACCTTC.